These T cell receptor beta chains were read from a single sample in a study of CDR3 diversity in severe acne. TCRdb ran MiXCR on the PCR reads and lists one entry per CDR3 protein. This sample yields almost 85,000 distinct CDR3 sequences, of which 51% are seen a single time; 14% belongs to the top ten. The material sequenced was blood. The receptors here all came from a male donor in good health, without acne. Both conserved end residues are part of each CDR3. Fields, in order: V gene, J gene, clone size, D gene, CDR3 DNA, CDR3 protein. The D gene is left open where the match is weak. The size entry is marked missing in some rows and otherwise reads once, few, many or a size class.

V gene: TRBV4-1
J gene: TRBJ1-1
clone size: -
D gene: -
CDR3 DNA: TGCGCCAGCAGGAGACTAGCTGGGGGTGATGAAGCTTTCTTT
CDR3 protein: CASRRLAGGDEAFF

V gene: TRBV7-8
J gene: TRBJ1-5
clone size: -
D gene: TRBD1
CDR3 DNA: TGTGCCAGCAGCTTGCAGGGGGATCAGCCCCAGCATTTT
CDR3 protein: CASSLQGDQPQHF

V gene: TRBV24-1
J gene: TRBJ2-2
clone size: -
D gene: -
CDR3 DNA: TGTGCCACCAGTGAGGGGGGGCTAACCGGGGAGCTGTTTTTT
CDR3 protein: CATSEGGLTGELFF

V gene: TRBV27
J gene: TRBJ2-7
clone size: -
D gene: TRBD2
CDR3 DNA: TGTGCCAGCAGTTACCTCGGACTAGCGGGAATGACTACGAGACAGTACTTC
CDR3 protein: CASSYLGLAGMTTRQYF

V gene: TRBV7-2
J gene: TRBJ2-3
clone size: -
D gene: -
CDR3 DNA: TGTGCCAGCAGCTTTGCTGGACCAGATACGCAGTATTTT
CDR3 protein: CASSFAGPDTQYF

V gene: TRBV24-1
J gene: TRBJ2-7
clone size: many
D gene: -
CDR3 DNA: TGTGCCACCAGTGATCCCCGTCGACTTGGCGAGCAGTACTTC
CDR3 protein: CATSDPRRLGEQYF

V gene: TRBV5-4
J gene: TRBJ1-1
clone size: once
D gene: -
CDR3 DNA: TGTGCCAGCAGCTTGGGGGACGGTGTTCGGACTGAAGCTTTCTTT
CDR3 protein: CASSLGDGVRTEAFF

V gene: TRBV3-1
J gene: TRBJ2-5
clone size: -
D gene: TRBD2
CDR3 DNA: TGTGCCAGCAGTCGACTAGCGGAGGGGGAGACCCAGTACTTC
CDR3 protein: CASSRLAEGETQYF

V gene: TRBV7-3
J gene: TRBJ2-1
clone size: -
D gene: -
CDR3 DNA: TGTGCCAGCAGCCAAAGGGGGGAGGGCGGCAATGAGCAGTTCTTC
CDR3 protein: CASSQRGEGGNEQFF

V gene: TRBV7-2
J gene: TRBJ1-4
clone size: -
D gene: TRBD1
CDR3 DNA: TGTGCCAGCAGCTTAAGAGGGGGCTCGGAGGAAAAACTGTTTTTT
CDR3 protein: CASSLRGGSEEKLFF

V gene: TRBV15
J gene: TRBJ1-4
clone size: few
D gene: -
CDR3 DNA: TGTGCCACCAGCAGAGCGGGGAGCGATAATGAAAAACTGTTTTTT
CDR3 protein: CATSRAGSDNEKLFF

V gene: TRBV7-3
J gene: TRBJ1-2
clone size: many
D gene: -
CDR3 DNA: TGTGCCAGCAGCTCCGGAGGACAGCCCATGCCCCTCTATGGCTACACCTTC
CDR3 protein: CASSSGGQPMPLYGYTF

V gene: TRBV2
J gene: TRBJ2-7
clone size: once
D gene: -
CDR3 DNA: TGTGCCGGCAGCCTATACACTTCCTACGAGCAGTACTTC
CDR3 protein: CAGSLYTSYEQYF

V gene: TRBV7-3
J gene: TRBJ2-1
clone size: -
D gene: TRBD1
CDR3 DNA: TGTGCCAGCAGCAAGGACAGGGACACCTACAATGAGCAGTTCTTC
CDR3 protein: CASSKDRDTYNEQFF

V gene: TRBV7-2
J gene: TRBJ2-5
clone size: -
D gene: -
CDR3 DNA: -
CDR3 protein: CASSFDEKLFFGSGTQYF

V gene: TRBV10-3
J gene: TRBJ2-3
clone size: -
D gene: TRBD2
CDR3 DNA: TGTGCCATAGGGACTAGCGGGAGGCCCAGCACAGATACGCAGTATTTT
CDR3 protein: CAIGTSGRPSTDTQYF

V gene: TRBV20-1
J gene: TRBJ1-5
clone size: -
D gene: -
CDR3 DNA: TGCAGTGCTAGAGACTGGGCTAAAGAGACCCAGCATTTT
CDR3 protein: CSARDWAKETQHF

V gene: TRBV6-6
J gene: TRBJ1-1
clone size: -
D gene: -
CDR3 DNA: TGTGCCAGCACTGGGGGCAGGGGCATCACTGAAGCTTTCTTT
CDR3 protein: CASTGGRGITEAFF

V gene: TRBV7-9
J gene: TRBJ1-1
clone size: -
D gene: -
CDR3 DNA: TGTGCCAGCAGCCTCTTGACTGGGGGGACTGAAGCTTTCTTT
CDR3 protein: CASSLLTGGTEAFF

V gene: TRBV7-9
J gene: TRBJ2-6
clone size: -
D gene: -
CDR3 DNA: TGTGCCAGCAGCCCGACTGACACCGGGGCCAACGTCCTGACTTTC
CDR3 protein: CASSPTDTGANVLTF

V gene: TRBV20-1
J gene: TRBJ1-1
clone size: few
D gene: -
CDR3 DNA: TGCAGTGCTTTCCCGGGGGGAATGAAGGCTTTCTTT
CDR3 protein: CSAFPGGMKAFF

V gene: TRBV29-1
J gene: TRBJ2-5
clone size: -
D gene: -
CDR3 DNA: TGCAGCGTTGTAAGGGGCCAAGAGACCCAGTACTTC
CDR3 protein: CSVVRGQETQYF

V gene: TRBV7-2
J gene: TRBJ2-7
clone size: many
D gene: -
CDR3 DNA: TGTGCCAGCAGCTTAGCGGGAGGTACCCGCGAGCAGTACTTC
CDR3 protein: CASSLAGGTREQYF

V gene: TRBV11-2
J gene: TRBJ2-7
clone size: many
D gene: -
CDR3 DNA: TGTGCCAGCAGCTTAGATTTACCCTACGAGCAGTACTTC
CDR3 protein: CASSLDLPYEQYF

V gene: TRBV11-2
J gene: TRBJ1-4
clone size: once
D gene: -
CDR3 DNA: TGTGCCAGCAGCTTCACGGGGACAACTAATGAAAAACTGTTTTTT
CDR3 protein: CASSFTGTTNEKLFF

V gene: TRBV20-1
J gene: TRBJ2-7
clone size: once
D gene: TRBD2
CDR3 DNA: TGCAGTGCTAGACTAGCGGAGGCGAGCTCCTACGAGCAGTACTTC
CDR3 protein: CSARLAEASSYEQYF

V gene: TRBV13
J gene: TRBJ1-1
clone size: many
D gene: -
CDR3 DNA: TGTGCCAGCAGCTCAGGGGTGGTCACTGAAGCTTTCTTT
CDR3 protein: CASSSGVVTEAFF

V gene: TRBV7-3
J gene: TRBJ2-5
clone size: -
D gene: TRBD2
CDR3 DNA: TGTGCCAGCAGCCAAGATCAAGAGTATAGCGGGAGTGGGGCCCAGTACTTC
CDR3 protein: CASSQDQEYSGSGAQYF

V gene: TRBV5-1
J gene: TRBJ2-4
clone size: many
D gene: -
CDR3 DNA: TGCGCCAGCAGCTTGGGGGCAGGATTGGAAAACATTCAGTACTTC
CDR3 protein: CASSLGAGLENIQYF

V gene: TRBV10-3
J gene: TRBJ1-4
clone size: once
D gene: TRBD1
CDR3 DNA: TGTGCCATCAGTGCCACAGGGGGCGGTGAAAAACTGTTTTTT
CDR3 protein: CAISATGGGEKLFF

V gene: TRBV6-1
J gene: TRBJ1-1
clone size: many
D gene: -
CDR3 DNA: TGTGCCAGCAGTGAAGGGACGGCGAACACTGAAGCTTTCTTT
CDR3 protein: CASSEGTANTEAFF

V gene: TRBV24-1
J gene: TRBJ1-3
clone size: few
D gene: -
CDR3 DNA: TGTGCCACCCGGGACACCTCAAACACCATATATTTT
CDR3 protein: CATRDTSNTIYF

V gene: TRBV5-1
J gene: TRBJ1-1
clone size: -
D gene: -
CDR3 DNA: TGCGCCAGCAGCGCATCCGGGTGGGGGAGCAATGAAGCTTTCTTT
CDR3 protein: CASSASGWGSNEAFF

V gene: TRBV7-3
J gene: TRBJ2-5
clone size: -
D gene: -
CDR3 DNA: TGTGCCAGCAGCTTAACCGGCCCTGGTCCAGAGACCCAGTACTTC
CDR3 protein: CASSLTGPGPETQYF

V gene: TRBV29-1
J gene: TRBJ1-1
clone size: -
D gene: -
CDR3 DNA: TGCAGCGTGGGGACGGTAGGATTTGAAGCTTTCTTT
CDR3 protein: CSVGTVGFEAFF

V gene: TRBV19
J gene: TRBJ1-3
clone size: few
D gene: -
CDR3 DNA: TGTGCCAGTAGCACCCCGGGGGGGAGCGCTGGAAACACCATATATTTT
CDR3 protein: CASSTPGGSAGNTIYF

V gene: TRBV2
J gene: TRBJ1-2
clone size: many
D gene: -
CDR3 DNA: TGTGCCAGCAGGCTAACTCTACAAAACTATGGCTACACCTTC
CDR3 protein: CASRLTLQNYGYTF

V gene: TRBV7-9
J gene: TRBJ2-7
clone size: -
D gene: -
CDR3 DNA: TGTGCCAGCACCCAGGGGGGATACGAGCAGTACTTC
CDR3 protein: CASTQGGYEQYF

V gene: TRBV3-1
J gene: TRBJ2-7
clone size: many
D gene: -
CDR3 DNA: TGTGCCAGCAGCCAACGAAGGGCGACCTACGAGCAGTACTTC
CDR3 protein: CASSQRRATYEQYF

V gene: TRBV13
J gene: TRBJ2-6
clone size: once
D gene: TRBD1
CDR3 DNA: TGTGCCGGCAGCTTAGCCGACAGGGGTTTTGGGCGGAACACTGAAGCTTTC
CDR3 protein: CAGSLADRGFGRNTEAF

V gene: TRBV11-3
J gene: TRBJ2-7
clone size: many
D gene: -
CDR3 DNA: TGTGCCAGCAGCACCGCCCACCCCTACGAGCAGTACTTC
CDR3 protein: CASSTAHPYEQYF

V gene: TRBV28
J gene: TRBJ2-3
clone size: many
D gene: TRBD2
CDR3 DNA: TGTGCCAGCAGTTTTAGGCTAGCGGGAGAGGCGCAGTATTTT
CDR3 protein: CASSFRLAGEAQYF

V gene: TRBV20-1
J gene: TRBJ2-1
clone size: -
D gene: TRBD2
CDR3 DNA: TGCAGTGCTAGGGACACTAGCGGGGGGGCGGGTGAGCAGTTCTTC
CDR3 protein: CSARDTSGGAGEQFF

V gene: TRBV20-1
J gene: TRBJ2-7
clone size: -
D gene: TRBD2
CDR3 DNA: TGCAGTGCTAGAGAGGTTAGACTAGCGGGGACTCGCAACGAGCAGTACTTC
CDR3 protein: CSAREVRLAGTRNEQYF

V gene: TRBV24-1
J gene: TRBJ1-2
clone size: -
D gene: TRBD1
CDR3 DNA: TGTGCCACCAGTGACGGACAGGGGGCTTCCGAAAACTATGGCTACACCTTC
CDR3 protein: CATSDGQGASENYGYTF

V gene: TRBV24-1
J gene: TRBJ1-2
clone size: few
D gene: TRBD1
CDR3 DNA: TGTGCCACCAGTGAATCGACAGGGTATAAGGGCTACACCTTC
CDR3 protein: CATSESTGYKGYTF

V gene: TRBV29-1
J gene: TRBJ2-5
clone size: -
D gene: -
CDR3 DNA: TGCAGCGTTGAAGTACGGGAAGGTGAGACCCAGTACTTC
CDR3 protein: CSVEVREGETQYF

V gene: TRBV19
J gene: TRBJ2-2
clone size: many
D gene: -
CDR3 DNA: TGTGCCAGTAGTTCGGCTTTAGGGAGTGCAAACACCGGGGAGCTGTTTTTT
CDR3 protein: CASSSALGSANTGELFF

V gene: TRBV7-3
J gene: TRBJ2-5
clone size: -
D gene: -
CDR3 DNA: -
CDR3 protein: CASSPDRDYGYTFGSGTQYF

V gene: TRBV24-1
J gene: TRBJ2-7
clone size: -
D gene: TRBD1
CDR3 DNA: TGTGCCACCAGTGATTCAGACAGGGGGGGCGAGCAGTACTTC
CDR3 protein: CATSDSDRGGEQYF

V gene: TRBV5-1
J gene: TRBJ2-3
clone size: medium-sized
D gene: -
CDR3 DNA: TGCGCCAGCAGCTTCGTAGGGGACGTGACGCAGTATTTT
CDR3 protein: CASSFVGDVTQYF

V gene: TRBV9
J gene: TRBJ2-7
clone size: few
D gene: TRBD2
CDR3 DNA: TGTGCCAGCAGCGTAGAGGAGGGAGGGCTGTACGAGCAGTACTTC
CDR3 protein: CASSVEEGGLYEQYF